The 20 T cell receptor beta chains in this list originate from one sample, sequenced in a study of shared clonotypes between healthy human individuals. The data were produced by immunoSEQ multiplex PCR, yet TCRdb's version contains in-frame clones alone and is incomplete. The sample records under 650,000 clones, 90% to 97% being singletons. Sequences were obtained from naive CD4+ T cells sorted from blood. Subset reported: CD45RA+ positively selected. The receptors come from a woman in her twenties or thirties in good health.

The chain uses TRBV21-1 and TRBJ1-4; the DNA was not compared with TRBD1, the D call given in the table. TRBV21-1 is flagged as a pseudogene. The CDR3 totals 15 residues. CDR3 loop: CASSDRVATNEKLFF. CDR3 coding DNA: TGTGCCAGCAGCGACAGGGTAGCAACTAATGAAAAACTGTTTTTT.

The V gene is TRBV7-9, the J gene TRBJ1-4, with no clear D. Germline CDR1 is SEHNR and CDR2 is FQNEAQ (reference sequence). Trimming removed 5 bases at V and 8 bases at J, with 9 bases between. The length of the CDR3 is 12 residues. The DNA of the CDR3 is TGTGCCAGCAGCGTCGGGAGGGAAAAACTGTTTTTT. Translation gives CASSVGREKLFF. The whole variable domain, filled in from reference TRBV7-9 and TRBJ1-4, reads DTGVSQNPRHKITKRGQNVTFRCDPISEHNRLYWYRQTLGQGPEFLTYFQNEAQLEKSRLLSDRFSAERPKGSFSTLEIQRTEQGDSAMYLCASSVGREKLFFGSGTQLSVL.

The V call is TRBV19, the J call TRBJ1-4, with D uncertain. The CDR3 has 14 residues. Germline loops: CDR1 LNHDA, CDR2 SQIVND (reference sequence). Trimming took 7 bases from V and 5 from J, leaving 14 bases between them. CDR3 loop: CASKTELLNEKLFF. In nucleotides, the CDR3 is TGTGCCAGTAAAACGGAGCTACTCAATGAAAAACTGTTTTTT.

J is TRBJ2-5 and V is TRBV5-1; TRBD2 aligns across 11 bases. The CDR3 spans 16 residues. Trimming removed 4 bases from V and 5 bases from J; junction bases left unmatched: 10. Germline loops: CDR1 SGHRS, CDR2 YFSETQ. This CDR3 is CASSPSGRTRPETQYF. For the CDR3, the DNA is TGCGCCAGCAGCCCTAGCGGGAGGACGAGGCCCGAGACCCAGTACTTC.

The chain employs TRBV27 and TRBJ2-5; TRBD2 might be the D (6 bases). This CDR3 has 13 residues. The ends were cut back, 2 bases at V and 7 bases at J, with 11 bases in the middle. Germline lookup yields CDR1 MNHEY and CDR2 SMNVEV (reference sequence). CDR3 nucleotides: TGTGCCAGCAGTTTAACGGGAGAGGGGACCCAGTACTTC. It specifies CASSLTGEGTQYF.

The gene calls are TRBV19 and TRBJ2-3, with no clear D. The germline V gene has CDR1 LNHDA and CDR2 SQIVND (reference sequence). With 6 bases removed from V and 4 bases from J, the gap between germline ends came to 14 bases. This CDR3 spans 14 amino acids. The CDR3 DNA follows: TGTGCCAGTAGCAACACACAAGGTTCAGATACGCAGTATTTT. This codes for CASSNTQGSDTQYF.

The rearrangement joins TRBV21-1 to TRBJ1-4. TRBV21-1 is shown as a pseudogene. This CDR3 has 14 residues. The CDR3 region has the DNA TGTGCCAGCAGCAAAGTGTTGAGGGCTGAAAAACTGTTTTTT. Translating it yields CASSKVLRAEKLFF.

This chain connects TRBV4-2 to TRBJ1-5; D remains unclear. Germline V CDR1 and CDR2: LGHNA, YNFKEQ. The CDR3 runs 18 residues. Between the trimmed V and J ends, which lost 0 bases and 2 bases, there was a span of 17 bases. This CDR3 reads CASSQERMGYWGNQPQHF. CDR3 nucleotides: TGTGCCAGCAGCCAAGAACGGATGGGCTATTGGGGCAATCAGCCCCAGCATTTT.

This sequence joins TRBV5-1 and TRBJ2-1; D perhaps matches TRBD2 (5 bases). This CDR3 is built from 16 residues. Trimming took off 4 bases at V and 0 bases at J, with 14 bases between the two ends. Per the germline V gene, CDR1 is SGHRS and CDR2 is YFSETQ. Here the CDR3 DNA reads TGCGCCAGCAGCCCCGGACTGGAGAGCTCCTACAATGAGCAGTTCTTC. Translation: CASSPGLESSYNEQFF.

The genes are TRBV7-8 and TRBJ1-5; no reliable D call. The CDR3 covers 14 residues. Trimming shortened V by 2 bases and J by 5 bases, and 10 bases separated the two germline ends. Germline lookup yields CDR1 SGHVS and CDR2 FQNEAQ. The chain's CDR3 is CASSLIRGDQPQHF. DNA for the CDR3: TGTGCCAGCAGCTTAATCCGGGGAGATCAGCCCCAGCATTTT.

V usage is TRBV6-6 and J usage is TRBJ2-7; possible D gene TRBD2, 6 bases. Germline V gene lookup returns CDR1 MNHNY and CDR2 SVGAGI (reference sequence). Deletions cut 0 bases from V and 3 bases from J, with 12 bases between. The CDR3 covers 15 residues. CDR3 region: CASSYSSQGGYEQYF. The DNA of the CDR3 is TGTGCCAGCAGTTACTCGAGTCAGGGAGGCTACGAGCAGTACTTC.

This clone was picked up one time. The rearrangement uses TRBV18 and TRBJ1-2; 10 bases are a match to TRBD1. Germline V gene sequence: CDR1 KGHSH, CDR2 LQKENI. The trim removed 3 bases at V and 4 bases at J, leaving 5 bases unmatched. The CDR3 has 15 amino acids. The CDR3 nucleotides read TGTGCCAGCTCACCCGACAGGGGGCTTAGCTATGGCTACACCTTC. It translates to CASSPDRGLSYGYTF.

This clone came up once. The chain carries TRBV5-1 and TRBJ2-3; D tentatively fits TRBD1 or TRBD2 (5 bases each). Germline V gives CDR1 SGHRS, CDR2 YFSETQ. V lost 7 bases and J 0 bases, leaving 15 bases between the germline ends. The CDR3 has 15 residues. Here the CDR3 reads CASSSGATSTDTQYF. In DNA, the CDR3 is TGCGCCAGCTCCTCCGGGGCTACTAGCACAGATACGCAGTATTTT.

The chain carries TRBV7-9 and TRBJ2-7, with D maybe TRBD2 (6 bases). CDR3 length equals 13 residues. Looked up from germline, CDR1 is SEHNR and CDR2 is FQNEAQ (reference sequence). The ends were cut back, 1 base at V and 5 bases at J, with 9 bases in the middle. CDR3 in amino acids: CASSLVAGNEQYF. CDR3 DNA: TGTGCCAGCAGCTTAGTTGCGGGGAACGAGCAGTACTTC.

The gene calls are TRBV29-1 and TRBJ2-4; D may be TRBD2 (5 bases). The CDR3 covers 14 residues. CDR1 and CDR2 from the germline V gene are SQVTM and ANQGSEA. Trimming took 7 bases from V and 9 from J, leaving 22 bases between them. CDR3 residues: CSARYKRRWTIQYF. CDR3 DNA sequence: TGCAGCGCCCGATACAAACGGAGGTGGACCATTCAGTACTTC.

This chain connects TRBV4-1 to TRBJ2-2; 9 bases align to TRBD2. This CDR3 region has 18 residues. Germline lookup yields CDR1 MGHRA and CDR2 YSYEKL. With V trimmed by 1 base and J by 0 bases, 6 bases remained unmatched. DNA for the CDR3: TGCGCCAGCAGCCAAGGGGGTAGCGGGAGTGCGAACACCGGGGAGCTGTTTTTT. Translation gives CASSQGGSGSANTGELFF.

The CDR3 DNA follows: TGTGCCAGCCGGGGGGAGACCCAGTACTTC. It translates to CASRGETQYF. The chain combines TRBV28 with TRBJ2-5; tentative D call: TRBD2 (6 bases). This CDR3 region has 10 residues. Between the trimmed V and J ends, which lost 8 bases and 5 bases, there was a span of 6 bases. Germline assignment: CDR1 MDHEN and CDR2 SYDVKM.

This chain links TRBV19 with TRBJ2-7; weak D call: TRBD2 (6 bases). The germline V and J ends were trimmed by 6 bases and 3 bases, with 12 bases remaining between them. CDR3 size: 13 residues. Germline V gene data show CDR1 as LNHDA and CDR2 as SQIVND (reference sequence). The CDR3 nucleotides are TGTGCCAGTAGCTGGGGAGGCGGCTACGAGCAGTACTTC. Translating gives CASSWGGGYEQYF.

The gene calls are TRBV7-8 and TRBJ1-4; D is possibly TRBD1 (5 bases). The CDR3 runs to 19 residues. Looked up from germline, CDR1 is SGHVS and CDR2 is FQNEAQ. Trimming took off 5 bases at V and 4 bases at J, with 26 bases between the two ends. The chain's CDR3 is CASSPGRALSREFNEKLFF. The CDR3 DNA reads TGTGCCAGCAGCCCAGGAAGGGCGCTGAGCAGGGAATTTAATGAAAAACTGTTTTTT.

This chain links TRBV5-1 with TRBJ2-7, with 8 bases aligning to TRBD2. In germline, CDR1 is SGHRS, CDR2 YFSETQ. With 5 bases clipped from V and 7 bases from J, the junction kept 11 bases outside the gene matches. The CDR3 is made up of 14 amino acids. The CDR3 DNA reads as TGCGCCAGCAGATTGACAGCGGGAGCTAAAGAGCAGTACTTC. Encoded protein: CASRLTAGAKEQYF.